The following is a T cell receptor (beta chain) sequence with its context. Its antigen is as yet unknown. Sequencing used immunoSEQ multiplex PCR; TCRdb keeps in-frame clones, though not all of them. The sample shows 72,000 or so clones, about nine tenths of them seen only once. CDR1 and CDR2 from the germline V gene are SGHNT and YENEEA. The CDR3 extends over 17 amino acids. V gave up 1 base and J gave up 7 bases; unmatched junction bases: 11. The data belong to a study of T cell responses to AZD1222 COVID-19 vaccine. Study in general: Pooled together were second doses at about 4 or about 12 weeks.

Study-level results: There were mostly white British donors and more females than males, and clonal diversity was possibly underestimated. No day 14 peak samples; only post-peak repertoires were characterized.

The V call is TRBV11-3, the J call TRBJ2-1, with 9 bases fitting TRBD2. The sample was peripheral blood, taken on day 0 of AZD1222 vaccination. This clonotype was obtained from an adult in good health. The DNA of the CDR3 is TGTGCCAGCAGCTTAGGATTGGGCGGGAGGGCAGGAAATGAGCAGTTCTTC. It encodes CASSLGLGGRAGNEQFF.